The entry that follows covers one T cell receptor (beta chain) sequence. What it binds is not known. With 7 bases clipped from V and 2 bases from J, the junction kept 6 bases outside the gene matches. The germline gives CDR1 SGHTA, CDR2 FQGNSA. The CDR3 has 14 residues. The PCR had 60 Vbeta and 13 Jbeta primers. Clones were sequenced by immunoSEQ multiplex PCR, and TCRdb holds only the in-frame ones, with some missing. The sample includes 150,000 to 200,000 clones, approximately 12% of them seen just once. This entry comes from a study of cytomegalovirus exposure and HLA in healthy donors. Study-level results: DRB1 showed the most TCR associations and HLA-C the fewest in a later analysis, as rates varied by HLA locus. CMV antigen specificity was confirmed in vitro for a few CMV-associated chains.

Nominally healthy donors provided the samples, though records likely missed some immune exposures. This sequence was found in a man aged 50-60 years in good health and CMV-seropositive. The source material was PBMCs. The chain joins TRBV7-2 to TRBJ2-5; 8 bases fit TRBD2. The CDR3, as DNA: TGTGCCAGCACCCTCGGGGGGGTTCAAGAGACCCAGTACTTC. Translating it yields CASTLGGVQETQYF.